This paragraph reports one TCR beta chain. Antigen specificity is unknown. PCR employed 60 Vbeta and 13 Jbeta primers. Authors' processing steps: Approximately 9.9 million shared chains were among the approximately 76 million unique TCR beta chains that a later analysis counted. Repertoires were generated with immunoSEQ multiplex PCR, while TCRdb's copy carries only in-frame clones and drops some. The DNA gave D and trimming, while V, J and clone size come from that table. Of some 140,000 clones in the sample, just under 80% were seen once. Per the germline V gene, CDR1 is SGHNT and CDR2 is YYREEE (reference sequence). V was pared by 4 bases and J by 5 bases, with 13 bases between. The CDR3 contains 13 residues. This entry comes from a study of cytomegalovirus exposure and HLA in healthy donors. The study, taken as a whole, reports: In a later analysis, HLA-associated beta chains showed higher expansion and lower generation probabilities than comparable chains. Both high specificity and high sensitivity reportedly marked the classifier's diagnosis of cytomegalovirus status.

Each of the donors was a healthy bone marrow donor. The J gene is TRBJ2-7, the V gene TRBV5-4; D is perhaps TRBD2 (5 bases). The TCR was taken from a woman aged 18-29 years in good health and CMV-seronegative. Material: PBMCs. CDR3 nucleotides: TGTGCCAGCAGCCTGACGGGGATCCACGAGCAGTACTTC. It encodes CASSLTGIHEQYF.